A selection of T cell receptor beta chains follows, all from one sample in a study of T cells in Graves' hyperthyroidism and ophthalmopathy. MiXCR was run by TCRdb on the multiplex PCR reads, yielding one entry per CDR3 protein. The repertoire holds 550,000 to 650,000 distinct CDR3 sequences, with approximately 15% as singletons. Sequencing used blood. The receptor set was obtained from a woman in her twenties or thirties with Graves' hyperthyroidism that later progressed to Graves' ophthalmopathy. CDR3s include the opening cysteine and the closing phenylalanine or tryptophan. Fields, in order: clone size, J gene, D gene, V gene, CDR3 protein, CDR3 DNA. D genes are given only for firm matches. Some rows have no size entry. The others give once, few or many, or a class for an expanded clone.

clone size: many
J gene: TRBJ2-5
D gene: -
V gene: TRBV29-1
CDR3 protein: CSVGHLQETQYF
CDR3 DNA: TGCAGCGTTGGACACCTCCAAGAGACCCAGTACTTC

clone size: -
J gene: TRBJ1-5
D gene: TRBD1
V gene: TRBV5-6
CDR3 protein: CASSLGQGVQPQHF
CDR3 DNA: TGTGCCAGCAGCTTAGGACAGGGGGTGCAGCCCCAGCATTTT

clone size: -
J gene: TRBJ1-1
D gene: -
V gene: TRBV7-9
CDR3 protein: CASSLPGTSGAEALF
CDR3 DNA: TGTGCCAGCAGTCTCCCCGGGACCAGTGGGGCTGAAGCTCTCTTT

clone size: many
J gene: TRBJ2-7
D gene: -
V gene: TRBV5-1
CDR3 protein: CASSGSPGEQYF
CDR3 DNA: TGCGCCAGCAGCGGGTCACCGGGCGAGCAGTACTTC

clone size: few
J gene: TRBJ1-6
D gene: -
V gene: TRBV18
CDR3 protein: CASSPTGYNSPLHF
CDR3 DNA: TGTGCCAGCTCACCAACGGGCTATAATTCACCCCTCCACTTT

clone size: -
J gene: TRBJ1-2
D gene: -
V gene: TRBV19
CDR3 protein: CASSTGEANYGYTF
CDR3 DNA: TGTGCCAGTAGTACGGGGGAAGCTAACTATGGCTACACCTTC

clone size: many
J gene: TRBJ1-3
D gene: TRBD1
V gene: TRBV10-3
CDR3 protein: CAISDAGQENTIYF
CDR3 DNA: TGTGCCATCAGTGACGCCGGACAGGAAAACACCATATATTTT

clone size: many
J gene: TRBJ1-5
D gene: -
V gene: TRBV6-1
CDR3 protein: CASSGASGSNQPQHF
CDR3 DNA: TGTGCCAGCAGCGGGGCCTCAGGGAGCAATCAGCCCCAGCATTTT

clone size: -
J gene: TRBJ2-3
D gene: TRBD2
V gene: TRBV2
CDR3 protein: CASRAGESDTQYF
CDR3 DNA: TGTGCCAGCAGGGCGGGAGAATCAGATACGCAGTATTTT

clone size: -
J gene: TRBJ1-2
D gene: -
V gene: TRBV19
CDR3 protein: CASSGGRVYGYTF
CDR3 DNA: TGTGCCAGTAGTGGAGGCAGGGTCTATGGCTACACCTTC

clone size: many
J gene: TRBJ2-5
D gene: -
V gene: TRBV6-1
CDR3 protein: CASARGADYYQETQYF
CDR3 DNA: TGTGCCAGCGCAAGGGGGGCCGATTATTACCAAGAGACCCAGTACTTC

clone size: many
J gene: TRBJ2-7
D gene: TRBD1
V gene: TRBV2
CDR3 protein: CASQGQGRAEQYF
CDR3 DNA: TGTGCCAGCCAAGGACAGGGGCGGGCCGAGCAGTACTTC

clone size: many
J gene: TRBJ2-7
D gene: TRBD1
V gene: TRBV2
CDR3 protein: CASSGRDRTIEQYF
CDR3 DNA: TGTGCCAGCAGTGGCAGGGACAGAACAATCGAGCAGTACTTC

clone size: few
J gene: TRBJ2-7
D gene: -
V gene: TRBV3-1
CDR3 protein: CASSQEIGGHSYEQYF
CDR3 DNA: TGTGCCAGCAGCCAAGAGATCGGGGGTCACTCCTACGAGCAGTACTTC

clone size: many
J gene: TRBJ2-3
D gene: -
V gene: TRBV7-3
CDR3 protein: CAWDARGTDTQYF
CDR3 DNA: TGTGCCTGGGATGCGAGGGGAACAGATACGCAGTATTTT

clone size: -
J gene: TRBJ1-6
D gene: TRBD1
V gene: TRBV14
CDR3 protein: CASSQQTGPGSPLHF
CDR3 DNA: TGTGCCAGCAGCCAACAGACAGGGCCGGGGTCACCCCTCCACTTT

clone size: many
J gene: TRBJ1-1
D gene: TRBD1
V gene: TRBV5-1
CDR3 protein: CASSLGIQGADLTEAFF
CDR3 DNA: TGCGCCAGCAGCCTGGGGATACAGGGGGCAGACTTGACTGAAGCTTTCTTT

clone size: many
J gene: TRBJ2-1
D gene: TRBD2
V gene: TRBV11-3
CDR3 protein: CASRIGRGTSGVGGEQFF
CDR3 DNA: TGTGCCAGCAGAATCGGGAGAGGGACTAGCGGGGTCGGGGGGGAGCAGTTCTTC

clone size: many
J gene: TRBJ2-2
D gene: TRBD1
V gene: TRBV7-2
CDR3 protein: CASSLQGQGIWTGELFF
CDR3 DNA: TGTGCCAGCAGCCTCCAGGGACAGGGGATTTGGACCGGGGAGCTGTTTTTT

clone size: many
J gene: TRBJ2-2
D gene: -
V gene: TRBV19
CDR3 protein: CAASRKMNTGELFF
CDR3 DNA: TGTGCCGCCTCCAGGAAGATGAACACCGGGGAGCTGTTTTTT

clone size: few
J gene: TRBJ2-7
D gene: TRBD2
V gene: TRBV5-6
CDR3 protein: CASSLIGSIRRESYYEQYF
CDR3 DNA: TGTGCCAGCAGCTTGATCGGTAGTATTCGGCGGGAGTCCTACTACGAGCAGTACTTC

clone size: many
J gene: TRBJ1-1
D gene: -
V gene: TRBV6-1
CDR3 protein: CASSERRNTEAFF
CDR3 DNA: TGTGCCAGCAGTGAAAGGCGGAACACTGAAGCTTTCTTT

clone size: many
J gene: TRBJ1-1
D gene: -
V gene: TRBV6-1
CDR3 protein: CASSYLLLGPNTEAFF
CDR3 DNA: TGTGCCAGCAGTTATTTGTTGCTGGGCCCGAACACTGAAGCTTTCTTT

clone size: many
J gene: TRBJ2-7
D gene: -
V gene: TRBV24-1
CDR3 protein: CATSDPELSEQYF
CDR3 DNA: TGTGCCACCAGTGACCCCGAGTTGAGCGAGCAGTACTTC

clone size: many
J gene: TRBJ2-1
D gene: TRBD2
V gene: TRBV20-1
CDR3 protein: CSARVREDQYNEQFF
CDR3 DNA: TGCAGTGCTAGAGTGCGGGAGGACCAATACAATGAGCAGTTCTTC

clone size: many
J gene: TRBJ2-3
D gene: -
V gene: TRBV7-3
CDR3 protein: CASKSAGHHTDTQYF
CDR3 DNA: TGTGCCAGCAAGAGCGCGGGACATCACACAGATACGCAGTATTTT

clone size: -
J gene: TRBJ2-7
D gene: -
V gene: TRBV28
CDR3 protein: CASIRTDRYEQYF
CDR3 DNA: TGTGCCAGCATCAGGACAGACCGCTACGAGCAGTACTTC

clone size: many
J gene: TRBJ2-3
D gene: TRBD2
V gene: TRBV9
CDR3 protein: CASRRGLAGPTDTQYF
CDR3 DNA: TGTGCCAGCAGGAGGGGGCTAGCGGGGCCCACAGATACGCAGTATTTT

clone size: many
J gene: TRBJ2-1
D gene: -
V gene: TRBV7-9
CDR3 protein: CASSLGVASYNEQFF
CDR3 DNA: TGTGCCAGCAGCTTGGGGGTAGCCTCCTACAATGAGCAGTTCTTC

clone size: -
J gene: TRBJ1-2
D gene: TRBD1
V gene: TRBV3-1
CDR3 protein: CASSQATDGRGRSGYTF
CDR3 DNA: TGTGCCAGCAGCCAAGCCACGGACGGGAGGGGGCGGTCTGGCTACACCTTC